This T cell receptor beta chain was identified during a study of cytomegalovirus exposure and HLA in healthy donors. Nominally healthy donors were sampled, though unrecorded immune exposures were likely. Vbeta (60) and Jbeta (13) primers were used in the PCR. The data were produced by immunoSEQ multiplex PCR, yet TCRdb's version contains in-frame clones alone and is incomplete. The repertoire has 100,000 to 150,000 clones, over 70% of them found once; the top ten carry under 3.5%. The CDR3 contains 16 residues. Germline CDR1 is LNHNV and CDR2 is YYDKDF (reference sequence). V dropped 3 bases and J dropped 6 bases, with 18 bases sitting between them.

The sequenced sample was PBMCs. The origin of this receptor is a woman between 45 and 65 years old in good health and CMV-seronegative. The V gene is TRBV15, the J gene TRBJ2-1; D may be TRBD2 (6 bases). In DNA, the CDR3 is TGTGCCACCAGCAGCTGGAGGAGGGTAGAAGCCAATGAGCAGTTCTTC. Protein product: CATSSWRRVEANEQFF.